The present T cell receptor beta chain was sequenced within a study of T cells expressing NK-cell markers. TCRdb reanalyzed the 5' RACE reads, giving one entry per CDR3 protein sequence and no DNA. The sample has about 260,000 distinct CDR3 sequences; the top ten hold more than 3.5%. The CDR3 covers 14 residues. Germline V gene data show CDR1 as LGHNA and CDR2 as YSLEER. The receptor was isolated from a woman between 18 and 70 years old in good health. This chain links TRBV4-3 with TRBJ2-3. Sequenced input: blood T cells: a sorted CD56 or NKG2C T cell subset, CD4+ or CD8+ T cells, or bulk PBMC T cells (not recorded which). This CDR3 reads CASSQDINTDTQYF.